These 8 T cell receptor beta chains were sequenced from one sample in a study of blood T cell repertoires in COVID-19. Profiled with immunoSEQ multiplex PCR; TCRdb holds only in-frame clones, not every one. This sample has approximately 97,000 clones, with 70% to 90% found just once. Sequences were obtained from peripheral blood. The receptors originated from a man in his fifties with active COVID-19.

This clone was picked up one time. V usage is TRBV6-5 and J usage is TRBJ2-1; 8 bases are a match to TRBD1. Germline trimming cut 6 bases from V and 5 bases from J; bases unmatched to any gene: 3. The CDR3 extends over 13 amino acids. Germline V gene sequence: CDR1 MNHEY, CDR2 SVGAGI. The CDR3 region has the DNA TGTGCCAGCAGGGGACAGGCAAACAATGAGCAGTTCTTC. Protein product: CASRGQANNEQFF.

The V gene is TRBV7-6, the J gene TRBJ2-1; TRBD2 agrees at 9 bases. J gave up 13 bases and V 1 base, and 17 bases lay outside the gene matches. Germline V lookup: CDR1 SGHVS, CDR2 FNYEAQ. The CDR3 consists of 17 residues. The CDR3 spells CASSLDSLLRGGTEQFF. The CDR3 DNA reads TGTGCCAGCAGCTTAGACTCGCTCCTGCGGGGGGGCACAGAACAGTTCTTC. Full variable domain (remainder filled in from reference TRBV7-6 and TRBJ2-1): GAGVSQSPRYKVTKRGQDVALRCDPISGHVSLYWYRQALGQGPEFLTYFNYEAQQDKSGLPNDRFSAERPEGSISTLTIQRTEQRDSAMYRCASSLDSLLRGGTEQFFGPGTRLTVL.

The chain combines TRBV5-4 with TRBJ2-5; 11 bases align to TRBD2. Germline CDR1 and CDR2: SGHNT and YYREEE (reference sequence). The ends lost 3 bases at V and 2 bases at J; junction bases unmatched: 3. The CDR3 extends over 15 amino acids. Here the CDR3 reads CASSSLAGGQETQYF. CDR3 nucleotides: TGTGCCAGCAGCTCTTTAGCGGGGGGGCAAGAGACCCAGTACTTC. Full variable domain (outside the CDR3, taken from reference TRBV5-4 and TRBJ2-5): ETGVTQSPTHLIKTRGQQVTLRCSSQSGHNTVSWYQQALGQGPQFIFQYYREEENGRGNFPPRFSGLQFPNYSSELNVNALELDDSALYLCASSSLAGGQETQYFGPGTRLLVL.

The chain is built from TRBV5-8 and TRBJ2-7; TRBD1 matches 11 bases. The CDR3 contains 16 residues. CDR1 is SGHTS and CDR2 is YDEGEE in the germline V gene. V lost 0 bases and J lost 0; bases outside the gene matches: 2. DNA of the CDR3: TGTGCCAGCAGCTTGGGGACAGGGGGCTACTCCTACGAGCAGTACTTC. Translation: CASSLGTGGYSYEQYF.

The chain links TRBV7-2 to TRBJ1-1; 7 bases agree with TRBD1. The CDR3 totals 14 residues. CDR1 and CDR2 from the germline V gene are SGHTA and FQGNSA. V lost 6 bases, J lost 2 bases, and 6 bases stayed unmatched. In DNA, the CDR3 is TGTGCCAGCAGTAGACAGGGTTTTAACACTGAAGCTTTCTTT. Its translation: CASSRQGFNTEAFF.

This clone was seen once. The chain recombines TRBV28 with TRBJ2-7, with D possibly matching TRBD2 (6 bases). From germline, CDR1 is MDHEN and CDR2 SYDVKM. The length of the CDR3 is 15 residues. The V gene lost 2 bases and the J gene lost 2 bases, with 13 bases spanning the gap. CDR3 coding DNA: TGTGCCAGCAGTTTAGGGGGGAGGTACGCCTACGAGCAGTACTTC. Protein: CASSLGGRYAYEQYF.

The table lists this clone with a count of one. The chain joins TRBV2 to TRBJ2-3, with 13 bases matching TRBD2. The CDR3 is 15 residues long. Trimming at V came to 5 bases and at J to 6 bases, leaving 5 bases not matched to a gene. The germline V gene has CDR1 SNHLY and CDR2 FYNNEI. CDR3 DNA sequence: TGTGCCAGCAGTAGACTAGCGGGGGGACGGGATACGCAGTATTTT. Translating gives CASSRLAGGRDTQYF.

The chain couples TRBV27 to TRBJ1-1; possible D gene TRBD1, 5 bases. The CDR3 loop spans 14 amino acids. Trimming took 5 bases from V and 6 from J, leaving 16 bases between them. CDR1 MNHEY and CDR2 SMNVEV come from the germline V gene (reference sequence). The CDR3 spells CASSPPDRKAEAFF. CDR3 nucleotides: TGTGCCAGCAGTCCCCCAGACAGAAAGGCTGAAGCTTTCTTT.